This T cell receptor (beta chain) was obtained from a study of identical twins. General study findings and limits: Fewer insertions marked abundant cord blood beta clonotypes; young adult naive trended weakly, memory not at all. Recombination models fit unrelated individuals' TCR alpha sharing but underestimated twins'.

This clonotype occurred many times. Antigen specificity is unknown. TCRdb passed the 5' RACE reads through MiXCR, listing each CDR3 protein once. The data show approximately 410,000 distinct CDR3 sequences, less than 20% seen once. From germline, CDR1 is LGHDT and CDR2 YNNKEL (reference sequence). CDR3 size: 13 residues. Trimming cost V 4 bases and J 2 bases, with 6 bases left between them. The rearrangement joins TRBV3-1 to TRBJ2-1; D not certain. The TCR was taken from a man between 50 and 59 years old in good health. The sequencing sample was made of naive T cells sorted from blood. DNA of the CDR3: TGTGCCAGCAGCCCAGATACCTACAATGAGCAGTTCTTC. Translated, it gives CASSPDTYNEQFF.